This TCR beta chain was identified in a study of blood T cell repertoires in COVID-19. Across the whole study: Material from acute and convalescent COVID-19 was sourced from the United States, Italy and Spain. Nucleic acid was either cDNA or gDNA, and it came from T cells, B-cell-depleted T cells, or PBMCs.

Authors' processing steps: Estimated nucleated cell counts came from reference gene primer amplification. Profiled with immunoSEQ multiplex PCR; TCRdb holds only in-frame clones, not every one. V and J calls and clone size are copied from that table; D and trimming were computed from the DNA. The data hold fewer than 200,000 clones, with approximately 91% observed a single time. The V and J ends lost 2 bases and 3 bases respectively, with 13 bases between them. Germline V gene data show CDR1 as MNHNS and CDR2 as SASEGT. CDR3 size: 15 residues. Seattle patient enrollment occurred during active infection, with longitudinal follow-up thereafter.

This sequence joins TRBV6-1 and TRBJ1-2, with D unclear. The receptor comes from a man aged 18 to 35 with COVID-19, enrolled during active disease. Input material: peripheral blood. CDR3: CASSETPLMDYGYTF. The CDR3 DNA reads TGTGCCAGCAGTGAAACACCCTTAATGGACTATGGCTACACCTTC.